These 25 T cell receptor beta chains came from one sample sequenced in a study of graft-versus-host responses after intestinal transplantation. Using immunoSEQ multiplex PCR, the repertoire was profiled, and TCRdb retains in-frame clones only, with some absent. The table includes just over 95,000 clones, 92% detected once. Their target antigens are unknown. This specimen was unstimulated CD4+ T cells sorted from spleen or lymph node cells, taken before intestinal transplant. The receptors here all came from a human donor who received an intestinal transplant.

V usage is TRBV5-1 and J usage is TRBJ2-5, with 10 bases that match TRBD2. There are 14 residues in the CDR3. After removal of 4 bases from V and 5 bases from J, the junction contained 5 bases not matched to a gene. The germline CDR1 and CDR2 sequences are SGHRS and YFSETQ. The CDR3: CASSGGLAVETQYF. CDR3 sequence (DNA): TGCGCCAGCAGCGGAGGACTAGCGGTGGAGACCCAGTACTTC.

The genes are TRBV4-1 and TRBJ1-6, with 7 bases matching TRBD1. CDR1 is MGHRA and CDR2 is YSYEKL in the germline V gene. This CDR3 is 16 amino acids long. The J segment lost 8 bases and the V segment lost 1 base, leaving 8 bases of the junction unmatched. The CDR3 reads CASSQAETGLHSPLHF. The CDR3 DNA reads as TGCGCCAGCAGCCAAGCCGAGACAGGGTTGCATTCACCCCTCCACTTT.

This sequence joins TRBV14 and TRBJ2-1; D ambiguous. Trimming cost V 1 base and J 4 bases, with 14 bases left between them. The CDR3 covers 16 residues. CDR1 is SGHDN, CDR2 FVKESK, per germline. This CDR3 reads CASSQVGHAIYNEQFF. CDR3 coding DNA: TGTGCCAGCAGCCAAGTTGGCCATGCCATATACAATGAGCAGTTCTTC.

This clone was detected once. In DNA form, the CDR3 reads TGTGCCAGCAGCGCCACAGGGAACACCGGGGAGCTGTTTTTT. This gives the protein CASSATGNTGELFF. V gene TRBV7-3 combines with J gene TRBJ2-2, with D perhaps matching TRBD1 (5 bases). The germline V gene has CDR1 SGHTA and CDR2 FQGTGA. V lost 5 bases and J lost 1, with 8 bases in between. The CDR3 sequence is 14 residues long.

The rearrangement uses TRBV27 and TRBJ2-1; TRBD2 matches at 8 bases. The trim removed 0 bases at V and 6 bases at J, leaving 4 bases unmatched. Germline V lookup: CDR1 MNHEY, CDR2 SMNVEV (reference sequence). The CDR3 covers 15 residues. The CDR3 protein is CASSLSSGVGNEQFF. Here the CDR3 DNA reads TGTGCCAGCAGTTTATCTAGCGGGGTGGGCAATGAGCAGTTCTTC.

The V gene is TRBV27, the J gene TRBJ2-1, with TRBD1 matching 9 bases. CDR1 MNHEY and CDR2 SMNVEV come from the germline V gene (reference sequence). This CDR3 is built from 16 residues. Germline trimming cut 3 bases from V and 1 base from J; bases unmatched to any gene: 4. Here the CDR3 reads CASSFRGTGSYNEQFF. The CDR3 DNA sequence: TGTGCCAGCAGTTTCCGCGGGACAGGGTCCTACAATGAGCAGTTCTTC.

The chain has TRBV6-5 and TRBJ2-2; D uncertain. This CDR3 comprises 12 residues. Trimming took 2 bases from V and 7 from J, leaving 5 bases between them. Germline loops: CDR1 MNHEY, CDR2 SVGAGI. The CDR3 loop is CASSYVHGELFF. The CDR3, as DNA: TGTGCCAGCAGTTACGTCCACGGGGAGCTGTTTTTT.

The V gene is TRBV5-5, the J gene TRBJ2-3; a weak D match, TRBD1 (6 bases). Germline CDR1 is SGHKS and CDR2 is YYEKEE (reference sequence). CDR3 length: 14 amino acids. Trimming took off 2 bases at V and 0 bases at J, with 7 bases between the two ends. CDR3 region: CASSFTGSTDTQYF. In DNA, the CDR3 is TGTGCCAGCAGCTTCACAGGGAGCACAGATACGCAGTATTTT.

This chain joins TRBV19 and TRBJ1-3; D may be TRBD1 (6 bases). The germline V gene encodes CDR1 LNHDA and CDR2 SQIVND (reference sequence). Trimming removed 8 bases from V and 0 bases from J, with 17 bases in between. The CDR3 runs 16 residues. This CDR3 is CASQLWQGSSGNTIYF. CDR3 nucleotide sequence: TGTGCCAGTCAACTGTGGCAGGGGAGCTCTGGAAACACCATATATTTT.

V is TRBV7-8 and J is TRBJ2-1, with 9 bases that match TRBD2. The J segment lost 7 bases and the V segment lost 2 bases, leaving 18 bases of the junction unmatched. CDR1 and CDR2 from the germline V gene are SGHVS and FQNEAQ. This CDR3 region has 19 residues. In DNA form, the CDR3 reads TGTGCCAGCAGCTTATTTTCGTCCCGGGGACTAGCAACGAAAAATGAGCAGTTCTTC. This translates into CASSLFSSRGLATKNEQFF.

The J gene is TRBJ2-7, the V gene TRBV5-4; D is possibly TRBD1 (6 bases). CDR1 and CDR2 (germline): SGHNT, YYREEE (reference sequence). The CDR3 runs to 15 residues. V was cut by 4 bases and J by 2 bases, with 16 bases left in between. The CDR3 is CASSPTGTLPYEQYF. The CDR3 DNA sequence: TGTGCCAGCAGCCCAACCGGGACACTCCCCTACGAGCAGTACTTC.

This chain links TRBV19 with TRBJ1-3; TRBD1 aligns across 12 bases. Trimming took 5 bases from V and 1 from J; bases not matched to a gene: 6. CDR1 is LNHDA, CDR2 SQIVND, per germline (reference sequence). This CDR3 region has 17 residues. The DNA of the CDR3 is TGTGCCAGTAGTCCGGGACAGGGGGCTTCGTCTGGAAACACCATATATTTT. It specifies CASSPGQGASSGNTIYF.

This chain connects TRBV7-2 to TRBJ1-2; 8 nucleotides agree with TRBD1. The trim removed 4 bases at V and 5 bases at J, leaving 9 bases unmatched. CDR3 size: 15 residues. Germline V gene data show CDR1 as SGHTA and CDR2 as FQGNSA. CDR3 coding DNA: TGTGCCAGCAGCTCACCCGACAGGGGACTTTATGGCTACACCTTC. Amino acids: CASSSPDRGLYGYTF. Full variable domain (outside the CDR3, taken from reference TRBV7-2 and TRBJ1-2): GAGVSQSPSNKVTEKGKDVELRCDPISGHTALYWYRQSLGQGLEFLIYFQGNSAPDKSGLPSDRFSAERTGGSVSTLTIQRTQQEDSAVYLCASSSPDRGLYGYTFGSGTRLTVV.

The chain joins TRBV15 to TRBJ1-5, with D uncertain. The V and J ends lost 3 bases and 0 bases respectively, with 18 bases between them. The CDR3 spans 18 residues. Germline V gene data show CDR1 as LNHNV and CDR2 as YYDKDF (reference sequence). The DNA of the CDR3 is TGTGCCACCAGCAGCCCCGCAATCATAGTCTATAGCAATCAGCCCCAGCATTTT. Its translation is CATSSPAIIVYSNQPQHF.

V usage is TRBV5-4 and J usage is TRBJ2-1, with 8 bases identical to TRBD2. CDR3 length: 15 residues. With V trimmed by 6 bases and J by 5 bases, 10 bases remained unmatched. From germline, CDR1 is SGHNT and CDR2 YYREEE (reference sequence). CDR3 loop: CASTPRVAGNNEQFF. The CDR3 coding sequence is TGTGCCAGCACCCCCAGAGTAGCGGGAAACAATGAGCAGTTCTTC.

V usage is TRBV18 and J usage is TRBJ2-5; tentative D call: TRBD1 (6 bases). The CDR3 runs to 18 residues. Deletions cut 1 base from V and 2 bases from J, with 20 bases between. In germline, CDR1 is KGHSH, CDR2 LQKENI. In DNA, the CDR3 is TGTGCCAGCTCACCACTAAATTATCTAACCGGGACACAAGAGACCCAGTACTTC. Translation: CASSPLNYLTGTQETQYF.

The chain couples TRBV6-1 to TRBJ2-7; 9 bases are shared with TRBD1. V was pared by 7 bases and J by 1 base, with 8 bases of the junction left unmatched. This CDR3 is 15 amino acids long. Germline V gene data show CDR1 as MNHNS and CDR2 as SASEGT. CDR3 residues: CASITRDRGSYEQYF. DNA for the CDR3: TGTGCCAGCATTACGCGAGACAGGGGGTCCTACGAGCAGTACTTC.

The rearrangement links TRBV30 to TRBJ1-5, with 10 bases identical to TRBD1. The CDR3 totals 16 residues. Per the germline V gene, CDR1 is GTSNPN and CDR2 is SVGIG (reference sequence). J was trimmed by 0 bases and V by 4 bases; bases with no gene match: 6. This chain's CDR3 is CAWNTGTGASNQPQHF. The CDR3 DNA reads TGTGCCTGGAATACCGGGACAGGGGCTAGCAATCAGCCCCAGCATTTT.

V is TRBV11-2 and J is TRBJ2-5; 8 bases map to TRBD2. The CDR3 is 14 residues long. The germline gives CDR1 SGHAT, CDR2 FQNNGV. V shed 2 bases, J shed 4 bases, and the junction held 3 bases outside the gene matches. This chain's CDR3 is CASSLSGGGETQYF. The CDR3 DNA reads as TGTGCCAGCAGCTTATCCGGGGGGGGAGAGACCCAGTACTTC.

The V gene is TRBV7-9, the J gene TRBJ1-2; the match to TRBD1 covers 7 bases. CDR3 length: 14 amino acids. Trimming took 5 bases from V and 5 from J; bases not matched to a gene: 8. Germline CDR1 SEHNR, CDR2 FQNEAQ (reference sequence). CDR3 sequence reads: CASSPGQTGYGYTF. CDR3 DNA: TGTGCCAGCAGCCCGGGACAGACAGGGTATGGCTACACCTTC.

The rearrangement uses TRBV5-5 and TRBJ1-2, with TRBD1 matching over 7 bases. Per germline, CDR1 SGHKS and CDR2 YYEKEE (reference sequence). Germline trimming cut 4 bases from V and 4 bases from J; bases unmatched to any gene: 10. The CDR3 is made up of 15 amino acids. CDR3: CASSRTGTYPYGYTF. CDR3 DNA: TGTGCCAGCAGCCGGACAGGAACGTACCCCTATGGCTACACCTTC.

The CDR3 reads CASSRTGDDTEAFF. DNA for the CDR3: TGTGCCAGCAGTCGTACAGGGGATGACACTGAAGCTTTCTTT. The chain carries TRBV6-5 and TRBJ1-1; 7 positions agree with TRBD1. Losses at the gene ends were 5 bases for V and 3 bases for J; bases not matched to a gene: 6. The germline V gene encodes CDR1 MNHEY and CDR2 SVGAGI. CDR3 length: 14 amino acids.

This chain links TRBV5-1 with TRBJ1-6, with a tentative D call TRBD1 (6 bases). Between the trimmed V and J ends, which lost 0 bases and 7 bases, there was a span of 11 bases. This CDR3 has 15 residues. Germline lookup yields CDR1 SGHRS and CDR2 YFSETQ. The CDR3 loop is CASSLAAGANSPLHF. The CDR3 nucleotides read TGCGCCAGCAGCTTGGCCGCAGGGGCCAATTCACCCCTCCACTTT.

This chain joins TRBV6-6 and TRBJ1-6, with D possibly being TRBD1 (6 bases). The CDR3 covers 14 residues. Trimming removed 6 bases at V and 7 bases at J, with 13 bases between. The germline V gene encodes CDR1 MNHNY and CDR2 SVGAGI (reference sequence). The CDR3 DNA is TGTGCCAGCAGAACCGGACAGCCAAATTCACCCCTCCACTTT. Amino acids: CASRTGQPNSPLHF.

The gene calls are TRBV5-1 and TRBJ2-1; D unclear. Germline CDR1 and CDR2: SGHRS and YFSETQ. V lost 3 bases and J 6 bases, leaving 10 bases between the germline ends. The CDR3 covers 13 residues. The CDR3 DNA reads TGCGCCAGCAGCTCCCCCGGTAGCAATGAGCAGTTCTTC. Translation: CASSSPGSNEQFF. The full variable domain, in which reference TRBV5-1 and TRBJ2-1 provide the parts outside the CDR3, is KAGVTQTPRYLIKTRGQQVTLSCSPISGHRSVSWYQQTPGQGLQFLFEYFSETQRNKGNFPGRFSGRQFSNSRSEMNVSTLELGDSALYLCASSSPGSNEQFFGPGTRLTVL.